Listed here are 23 T cell receptor beta chains from one sample, sequenced in a study of blood T cell repertoires in COVID-19. This table comes from immunoSEQ multiplex PCR, and its TCRdb copy is limited to in-frame clones, with some not included. The data show roughly 120,000 clones, with about 91% seen just once and almost 0.9% held by the top ten. The sample comprised peripheral blood. The source of these receptors is a woman aged 45-65 years with active or convalescent COVID-19.

The chain couples TRBV18 to TRBJ1-3; 7 positions agree with TRBD1. V lost 4 bases and J lost 2; bases outside the gene matches: 2. In germline, CDR1 is KGHSH, CDR2 LQKENI. The CDR3 length is 14 residues. Here the CDR3 reads CASSQGATGNTIYF. Written as DNA, the CDR3 is TGTGCCAGCTCACAGGGGGCTACTGGAAACACCATATATTTT.

In its sample, this clone was seen a few times. This sequence joins TRBV28 and TRBJ1-5, with TRBD1 as a possible D gene (5 bases). Trimming shortened V by 6 bases and J by 7 bases, and 19 bases separated the two germline ends. The length of the CDR3 is 15 residues. In germline, CDR1 is MDHEN, CDR2 SYDVKM. The CDR3 loop is CASSTGRGNGQPQHF. DNA of the CDR3: TGTGCCAGCAGCACGGGGCGGGGGAACGGACAGCCCCAGCATTTT.

The chain has TRBV6-2 or TRBV6-3 and TRBJ2-7; unclear D gene. This CDR3 is built from 12 residues. Germline V gene sequence: CDR1 MNHEY, CDR2 SVGEGT. V shed 4 bases and J shed 3 bases, with 7 bases lying between them. For the CDR3, the DNA is TGTGCCAGCAGTTCCCCCTTCTACGAGCAGTACTTC. This encodes CASSSPFYEQYF.

The chain uses TRBV5-5 and TRBJ1-4; tentatively, D is TRBD1 (6 bases). The CDR3 is 14 amino acids. Trimming took 4 bases from V and 4 from J, leaving 11 bases between them. The germline V gene encodes CDR1 SGHKS and CDR2 YYEKEE (reference sequence). The CDR3 nucleotides read TGTGCCAGCAGCCGTGGACAGAGTAATGAAAAACTGTTTTTT. Residues: CASSRGQSNEKLFF.

The gene calls are TRBV7-2 and TRBJ2-1; TRBD1 is a possible D gene (5 bases). The germline gives CDR1 SGHTA, CDR2 FQGNSA. The length of the CDR3 is 17 residues. In nucleotides, the CDR3 is TGTGCATCTAGATTGGGGCGGAGCCACCTCTCCTACAATGAGCAGTTCTTC. This codes for CASRLGRSHLSYNEQFF.

V gene TRBV19 combines with J gene TRBJ2-7; D is undetermined. CDR1 and CDR2 (germline): LNHDA, SQIVND (reference sequence). The CDR3 spans 14 residues. V lost 3 bases and J 5 bases, leaving 14 bases between the germline ends. CDR3 coding DNA: TGTGCCAGTAGTATGGTCCTAGGAAACCACGAGCAGTACTTC. It yields the protein CASSMVLGNHEQYF.

This clone has just one count. J is TRBJ2-5 and V is TRBV5-1; D unclear. Germline assignment: CDR1 SGHRS and CDR2 YFSETQ. V shed 4 bases and J shed 5 bases, with 12 bases lying between them. This CDR3 contains 13 residues. CDR3 DNA: TGCGCCAGCAGCCTCTATAACCGGGAGACCCAGTACTTC. This translates into CASSLYNRETQYF.

This chain uses TRBV4-3 with TRBJ1-1; D unresolved. V lost 1 base and J lost 1, with 10 bases in between. Per the germline V gene, CDR1 is LGHNA and CDR2 is YSLEER. The CDR3 spans 15 residues. The CDR3 DNA reads TGCGCCAGCAGCCAAGGCTTGGGGAGGAACACTGAAGCTTTCTTT. It specifies CASSQGLGRNTEAFF.

The rearrangement joins TRBV28 to TRBJ2-5; perhaps TRBD2 as D (5 bases). Germline CDR1 and CDR2: MDHEN and SYDVKM. CDR3 length: 14 residues. Deletions cut 3 bases from V and 2 bases from J, with 10 bases between. The DNA of the CDR3 is TGTGCCAGCAGTTTCGTAACGGGACAAGAGACCCAGTACTTC. It specifies CASSFVTGQETQYF.

The V call is TRBV9, the J call TRBJ1-1, with 12 bases matching TRBD1. Germline CDR1 reads SGDLS; CDR2 reads YYNGEE. This CDR3 has 16 amino acids. V dropped 3 bases and J dropped 1; count of bases not matched to a gene: 4. CDR3 region: CASSAGTGGRNTEAFF. CDR3 DNA sequence: TGTGCCAGCAGCGCCGGGACAGGGGGCCGGAACACTGAAGCTTTCTTT.

The J gene is TRBJ1-1, the V gene TRBV4-2; D is unresolved. Looked up from germline, CDR1 is LGHNA and CDR2 is YNFKEQ. The CDR3 is made up of 13 amino acids. V dropped 0 bases and J dropped 8 bases, with 10 bases sitting between them. CDR3 DNA sequence: TGTGCCAGCAGCCAAGATATCCGGGGAGAAGCTTTCTTT. Protein product: CASSQDIRGEAFF.

This chain joins TRBV28 and TRBJ2-2; D is possibly TRBD2 (6 bases). This CDR3 has 17 amino acids. From germline, CDR1 is MDHEN and CDR2 SYDVKM. The ends were cut back, 4 bases at V and 3 bases at J, with 18 bases in the middle. The CDR3 sequence: CASSSAGWQRDTGELFF. The CDR3 DNA is TGTGCCAGCAGTTCTGCCGGGTGGCAGCGGGACACCGGGGAGCTGTTTTTT.

The count of this clone is one. This chain links TRBV15 with TRBJ1-4; D not resolved. Germline assignment: CDR1 LNHNV and CDR2 YYDKDF (reference sequence). The CDR3 has 13 amino acids. Trimming left V 1 base short and J 6 bases short, with 6 bases between. CDR3 amino acids: CATSRARYEKLFF. The CDR3 bases are TGTGCCACCAGCAGAGCGCGGTATGAAAAACTGTTTTTT.

The V and J genes are TRBV28 and TRBJ2-3; 9 positions match TRBD2. The V and J ends lost 2 bases and 11 bases, in that order; junction bases with no gene match: 8. Germline CDR1 MDHEN, CDR2 SYDVKM. The CDR3 is 14 amino acids. The CDR3 loop is CASSLLAGGAGQYF. In nucleotides, the CDR3 is TGTGCCAGCAGTTTACTGGCGGGGGGGGCGGGGCAGTATTTT.

This chain joins TRBV4-3 and TRBJ2-1; perhaps TRBD2 as D (6 bases). Germline V gives CDR1 LGHNA, CDR2 YSLEER. CDR3 size: 17 residues. The V and J ends lost 0 bases and 0 bases respectively, with 12 bases between them. The CDR3 DNA reads TGCGCCAGCAGCCAAGATTGGGGGGAAAGCTCCTACAATGAGCAGTTCTTC. Its translation is CASSQDWGESSYNEQFF.

CDR3 region: CASSAPGDDEKLFF. In nucleotides, the CDR3 is TGTGCCAGCAGCGCGCCAGGCGATGATGAAAAACTGTTTTTT. The genes are TRBV4-2 and TRBJ1-4; D not certain. This CDR3 has 14 amino acids. Trimming cost V 5 bases and J 6 bases, with 13 bases left between them. CDR1 LGHNA and CDR2 YNFKEQ come from the germline V gene.

The V call is TRBV3-1 (or the pseudogene TRBV3-2), the J call TRBJ1-2; possible D gene TRBD1, 5 bases. The CDR3 extends over 16 amino acids. V lost 3 bases to trimming and J lost 2 bases, with 16 bases between them. Germline CDR1 is LGHDT and CDR2 is YNNKEL (reference sequence). The CDR3 coding sequence is TGTGCCAGCAGCCATCCTGGGTCTCACAGGAACTATGGCTACACCTTC. Translation gives CASSHPGSHRNYGYTF.

This chain connects TRBV18 to TRBJ1-5, with D perhaps matching TRBD1 (6 bases). CDR1 is KGHSH, CDR2 LQKENI, per germline. This CDR3 has 16 residues. Trimming left V 4 bases short and J 0 bases short, with 13 bases between. The CDR3 protein is CASSLGGPYSNQPQHF. The CDR3 nucleotides are TGTGCCAGCTCACTCGGGGGGCCGTATAGCAATCAGCCCCAGCATTTT.

The rearrangement joins TRBV28 to TRBJ1-2, with D perhaps TRBD1 (5 bases). CDR3 length: 13 amino acids. Germline V gives CDR1 MDHEN, CDR2 SYDVKM. Trimming took off 2 bases at V and 4 bases at J, with 8 bases between the two ends. This chain's CDR3 is CASSLADSYGYTF. The CDR3 region has the DNA TGTGCCAGCAGTTTAGCAGACAGCTATGGCTACACCTTC.

This chain uses TRBV2 with TRBJ2-1; 7 bases match TRBD1. Germline lookup yields CDR1 SNHLY and CDR2 FYNNEI. V lost 3 bases, J lost 15 bases, and 8 bases stayed unmatched. The CDR3 is made up of 12 amino acids. CDR3 in amino acids: CASSELRDSSFF. DNA of the CDR3: TGTGCCAGCAGTGAGCTCCGGGACAGTTCGTTCTTC. The full variable domain, completed using reference TRBV2 and TRBJ2-1, is EPEVTQTPSHQVTQMGQEVILRCVPISNHLYFYWYRQILGQKVEFLVSFYNNEISEKSEIFDDQFSVERPDGSNFTLKIRSTKLEDSAMYFCASSELRDSSFFGPGTRLTVL.

This CDR3 reads CAWRTDYSYEQYF. The DNA of the CDR3 is TGTGCCTGGAGGACTGACTATTCCTACGAGCAGTACTTC. This rearrangement joins TRBV30 to TRBJ2-7, with D possibly being TRBD2 (5 bases). Trimming removed 3 bases at V and 1 base at J, with 10 bases between. This CDR3 comprises 13 residues. The germline CDR1 and CDR2 sequences are GTSNPN and SVGIG (reference sequence).

The rearrangement links TRBV27 to TRBJ1-1, with D hard to call. The germline CDR1 and CDR2 sequences are MNHEY and SMNVEV (reference sequence). The CDR3 runs 14 residues. V gave up 5 bases and J gave up 1 base, with 11 bases separating them. This chain's CDR3 is CASSLQTGNTEAFF. For the CDR3, the DNA is TGTGCCAGCAGTCTTCAGACGGGGAACACTGAAGCTTTCTTT.

The sample holds a few counts of this clone. The chain recombines TRBV24-1 with TRBJ2-3, with 7 bases fitting TRBD1. The germline V gene encodes CDR1 KGHDR and CDR2 SFDVKD. The CDR3 extends over 16 amino acids. Trimming cost V 1 base and J 4 bases; bases outside gene matches: 7. The CDR3 region is CATSDFPGGSADTQYF. DNA for the CDR3: TGTGCCACCAGTGATTTCCCAGGGGGATCGGCAGATACGCAGTATTTT.